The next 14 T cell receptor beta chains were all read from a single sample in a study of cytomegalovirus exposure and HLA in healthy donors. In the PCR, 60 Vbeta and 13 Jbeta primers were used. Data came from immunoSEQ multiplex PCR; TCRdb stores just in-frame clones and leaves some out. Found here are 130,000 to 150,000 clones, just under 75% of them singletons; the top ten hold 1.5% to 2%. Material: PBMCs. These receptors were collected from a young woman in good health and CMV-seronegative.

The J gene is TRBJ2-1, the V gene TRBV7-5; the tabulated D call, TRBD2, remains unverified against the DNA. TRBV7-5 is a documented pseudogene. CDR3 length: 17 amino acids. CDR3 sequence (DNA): TGTGCCAGAAGCTTAGTACTAGCGGGGGGGGTCGACAATGAGCAGTTCTTC. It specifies CARSLVLAGGVDNEQFF.

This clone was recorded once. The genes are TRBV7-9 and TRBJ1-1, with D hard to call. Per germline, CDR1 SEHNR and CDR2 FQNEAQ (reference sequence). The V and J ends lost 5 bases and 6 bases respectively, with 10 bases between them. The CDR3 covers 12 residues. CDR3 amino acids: CASSLLEAEAFF. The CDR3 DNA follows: TGTGCCAGCAGCCTCTTGGAGGCTGAAGCTTTCTTT.

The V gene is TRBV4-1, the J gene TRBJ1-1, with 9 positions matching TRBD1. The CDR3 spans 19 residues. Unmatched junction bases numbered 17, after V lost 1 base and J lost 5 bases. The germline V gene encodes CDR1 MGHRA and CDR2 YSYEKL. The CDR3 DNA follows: TGCGCCAGCAGCCAAGCCGGCATCACAGGGGGCAGGAAAGGAACTGAAGCTTTCTTT. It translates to CASSQAGITGGRKGTEAFF.

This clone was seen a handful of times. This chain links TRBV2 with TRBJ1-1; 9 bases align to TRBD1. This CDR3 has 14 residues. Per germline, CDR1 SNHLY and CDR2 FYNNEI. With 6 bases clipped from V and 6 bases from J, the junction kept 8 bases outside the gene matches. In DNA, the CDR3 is TGTGCCAGCAGGGAGGACAGGGGACGGGCTGAAGCTTTCTTT. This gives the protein CASREDRGRAEAFF.

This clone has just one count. This CDR3 reads CASSLGTGGAYGYTF. The CDR3 DNA reads TGTGCCAGCAGTTTGGGGACAGGGGGCGCCTATGGCTACACCTTC. The J gene is TRBJ1-2, the V gene TRBV6-4, with 12 bases fitting TRBD1. CDR3 length equals 15 residues. Germline V gives CDR1 MRHNA, CDR2 SNTAGT. Trimming cost V 5 bases and J 4 bases; bases outside gene matches: 5.

In DNA form, the CDR3 reads TGTGCCAGCAGCTTATCCCGGGACTGGACTGCGGGGTACGAGCAGTACGTC. Residues: CASSLSRDWTAGYEQYV. The V and J genes are TRBV5-6 and TRBJ2-7; possible D gene TRBD2, 6 bases. The length of the CDR3 is 17 residues. Germline V gene data show CDR1 as SGHDT and CDR2 as YYEEEE. Trimming left V 2 bases short and J 4 bases short, with 22 bases between.

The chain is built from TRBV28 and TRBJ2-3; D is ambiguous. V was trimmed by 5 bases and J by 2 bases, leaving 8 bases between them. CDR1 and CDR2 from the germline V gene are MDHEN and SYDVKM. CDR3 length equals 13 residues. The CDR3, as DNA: TGTGCCAGCAGTCGTCCCCTCACAGATACGCAGTATTTT. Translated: CASSRPLTDTQYF.

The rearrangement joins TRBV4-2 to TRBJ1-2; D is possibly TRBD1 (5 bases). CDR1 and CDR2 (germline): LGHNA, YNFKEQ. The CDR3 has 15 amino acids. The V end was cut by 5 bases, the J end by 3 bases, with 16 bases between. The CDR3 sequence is CASSRGAGRDYGYTF. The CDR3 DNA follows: TGTGCCAGCAGCAGGGGCGCGGGGAGGGACTATGGCTACACCTTC.

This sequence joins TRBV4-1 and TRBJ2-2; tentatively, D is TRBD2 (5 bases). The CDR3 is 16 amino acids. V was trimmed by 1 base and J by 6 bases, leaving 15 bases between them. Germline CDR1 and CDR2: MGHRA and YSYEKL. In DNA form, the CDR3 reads TGCGCCAGCAGCCAAGTGGGAGAAGGAACCCCCGGGGAGCTGTTTTTT. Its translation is CASSQVGEGTPGELFF.

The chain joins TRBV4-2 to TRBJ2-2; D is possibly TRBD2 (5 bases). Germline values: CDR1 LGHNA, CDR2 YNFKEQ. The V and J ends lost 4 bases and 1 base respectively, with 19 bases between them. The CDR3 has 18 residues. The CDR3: CASSRLGRAGMNTGELFF. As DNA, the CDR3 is TGTGCCAGCAGCCGTCTGGGTAGGGCCGGGATGAACACCGGGGAGCTGTTTTTT.

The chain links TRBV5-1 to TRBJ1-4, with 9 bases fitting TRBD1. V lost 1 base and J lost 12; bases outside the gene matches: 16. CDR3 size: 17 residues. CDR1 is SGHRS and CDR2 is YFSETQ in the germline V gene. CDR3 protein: CASSLSTGGGRSEELFF. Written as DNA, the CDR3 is TGCGCCAGCAGCTTGTCTACAGGGGGCGGTCGGTCAGAAGAACTGTTTTTT.

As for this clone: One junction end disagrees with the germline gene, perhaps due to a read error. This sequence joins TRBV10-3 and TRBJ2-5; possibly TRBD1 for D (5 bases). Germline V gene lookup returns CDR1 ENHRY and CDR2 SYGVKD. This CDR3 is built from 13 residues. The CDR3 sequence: CASSSQGSGTQYF. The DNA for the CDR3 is TGTGCCAGCAGTTCGCAGGGCTCGGGGACCCAGTACTTC.

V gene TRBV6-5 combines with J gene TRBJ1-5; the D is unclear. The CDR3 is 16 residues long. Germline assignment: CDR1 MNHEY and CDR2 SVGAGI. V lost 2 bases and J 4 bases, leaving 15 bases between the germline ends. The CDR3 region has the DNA TGTGCCAGCAGTTACGGAGGCTCACTCGGGAATCAGCCCCAGCATTTT. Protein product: CASSYGGSLGNQPQHF.

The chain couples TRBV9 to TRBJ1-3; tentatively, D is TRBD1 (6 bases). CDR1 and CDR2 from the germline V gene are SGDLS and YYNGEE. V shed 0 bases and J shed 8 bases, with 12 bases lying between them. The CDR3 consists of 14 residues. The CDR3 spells CASSVDVRQDTIYF. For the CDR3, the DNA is TGTGCCAGCAGCGTAGATGTTAGACAGGACACCATATATTTT.